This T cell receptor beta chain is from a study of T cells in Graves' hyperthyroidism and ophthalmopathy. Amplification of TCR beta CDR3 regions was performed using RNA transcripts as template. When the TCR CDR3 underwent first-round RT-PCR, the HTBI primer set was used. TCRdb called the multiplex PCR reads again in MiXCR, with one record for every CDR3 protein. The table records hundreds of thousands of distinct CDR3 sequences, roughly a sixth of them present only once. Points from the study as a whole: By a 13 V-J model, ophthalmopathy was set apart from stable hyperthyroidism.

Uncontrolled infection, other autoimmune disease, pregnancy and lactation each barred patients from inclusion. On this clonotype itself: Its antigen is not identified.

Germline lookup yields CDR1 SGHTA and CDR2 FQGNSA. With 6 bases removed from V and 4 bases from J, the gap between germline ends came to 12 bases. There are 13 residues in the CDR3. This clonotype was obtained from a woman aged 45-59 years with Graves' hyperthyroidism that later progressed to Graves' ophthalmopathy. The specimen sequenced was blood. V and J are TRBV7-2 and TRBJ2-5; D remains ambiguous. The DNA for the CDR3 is TGTGCCAGCAGGGTTGCATCGGCAGAGACCCAGTACTTC. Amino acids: CASRVASAETQYF.